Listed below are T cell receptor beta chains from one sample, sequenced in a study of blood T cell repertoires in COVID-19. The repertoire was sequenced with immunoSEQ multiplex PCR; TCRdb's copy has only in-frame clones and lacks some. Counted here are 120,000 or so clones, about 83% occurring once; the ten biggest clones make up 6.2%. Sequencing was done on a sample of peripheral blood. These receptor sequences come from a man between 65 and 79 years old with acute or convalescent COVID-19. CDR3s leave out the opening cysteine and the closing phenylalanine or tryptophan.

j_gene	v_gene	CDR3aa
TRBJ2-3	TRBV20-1	SARDRDTQY
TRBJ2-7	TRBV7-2	ASSLAGTSGRGEQY
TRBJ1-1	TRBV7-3	ASSLRSESGGFTEAF
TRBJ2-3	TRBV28	ASSSPRGAGGENTDTQY
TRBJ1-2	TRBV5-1	ASSPPTGSYGYT
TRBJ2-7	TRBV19	ASSIGQGVTYEQY
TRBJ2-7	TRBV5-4	ASSLPSGYEQY
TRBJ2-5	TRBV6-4	ASNGRMTQY
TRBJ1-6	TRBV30	AWRSYMGGDNSPLH
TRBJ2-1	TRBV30	AWSQYNEQF
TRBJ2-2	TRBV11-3	ASSRGLAGNTGELF
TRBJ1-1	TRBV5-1	ASSLFSPGQGNTEAF
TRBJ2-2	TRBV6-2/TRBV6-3	ASSYTGNTGELF
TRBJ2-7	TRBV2	ASSSGIQGEQY
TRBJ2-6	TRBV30	AKGRGSGANVLT
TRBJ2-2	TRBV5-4	ASSLQGRSTGELF
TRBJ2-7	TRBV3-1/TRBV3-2	ASSHFGSGTSYEQY
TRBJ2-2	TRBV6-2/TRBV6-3	ASSLNQGYTGELF
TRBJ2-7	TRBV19	ASSRGQGMYEQY
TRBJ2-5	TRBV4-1	ASSQGLQETQY